These 23 T cell receptor beta chains were all obtained from the same sample, sequenced in a study of T cell repertoires in cytomegalovirus infection. No antigen is known for these receptors. MiXCR was run by TCRdb on the reads, yielding one entry per CDR3 protein. The data show 750,000 to 900,000 distinct CDR3 sequences, about 29% seen once. The sample here was cultured CD8+ T cells from PBMCs, taken from culture after CMV antigen stimulation. The receptor set was obtained from a human donor in good health (CMV status not recorded). Some clones in this sample may be carry-over from other donors' samples.

V is TRBV6-1 and J is TRBJ2-7; no clear D gene. The V gene's germline CDR1 is MNHNS and CDR2 SASEGT. This CDR3 is built from 13 residues. Trimming removed 5 bases from V and 5 bases from J, with 13 bases in between. The CDR3 here is CASSYESRDEQYF. CDR3 bases: TGTGCCAGCAGTTACGAGTCCCGGGACGAGCAGTACTTC.

A single count supports this clonotype. J is TRBJ1-5 and V is TRBV19, with no clear D. The CDR3 consists of 14 residues. The germline V and J ends were trimmed by 5 bases and 4 bases, with 12 bases remaining between them. Germline CDR1 reads LNHDA; CDR2 reads SQIVND (reference sequence). CDR3 amino acids: CASSEGSYNQPQHF. The CDR3, as DNA: TGTGCCAGTAGTGAGGGATCTTATAATCAGCCCCAGCATTTT.

This clonotype came up a few times. The J gene is TRBJ2-3, the V gene TRBV7-2; TRBD2 aligns across 12 bases. The CDR3 has 20 amino acids. V trimming: 1 base; J trimming: 3 bases; junction bases outside the gene matches: 14. Germline assignment: CDR1 SGHTA and CDR2 FQGNSA. This chain's CDR3 is CASSLGLGLAGGPATDTQYF. Here the CDR3 DNA reads TGTGCCAGCAGCTTAGGGTTGGGCCTAGCGGGGGGGCCAGCGACAGATACGCAGTATTTT.

This clonotype was detected many times. This chain links TRBV7-2 with TRBJ1-1, with 7 nucleotides matching TRBD1. Germline V gene data show CDR1 as SGHTA and CDR2 as FQGNSA. J was trimmed by 0 bases and V by 6 bases; bases with no gene match: 7. The CDR3 has 15 amino acids. CDR3: CASRVPTGLNTEAFF. Written as DNA, the CDR3 is TGTGCCAGCAGGGTACCGACAGGGCTGAACACTGAAGCTTTCTTT.

V is TRBV12-3 or TRBV12-4 and J is TRBJ1-2, with 7 bases that match TRBD1. Trimming removed 5 bases from V and 6 bases from J; junction bases left unmatched: 3. The CDR3 has 12 residues. This chain's CDR3 is CASSTGAHGYTF. The CDR3 DNA follows: TGTGCCAGCAGTACAGGGGCCCATGGCTACACCTTC.

The J gene is TRBJ2-7, the V gene TRBV7-6; D call uncertain. Deletions cut 2 bases from V and 1 base from J, with 9 bases between. The CDR3 covers 14 residues. Germline lookup yields CDR1 SGHVS and CDR2 FNYEAQ. The CDR3 reads CASSLTDDSYEQYF. The CDR3 bases are TGTGCCAGCAGCTTAACCGACGATTCCTACGAGCAGTACTTC.

This chain joins TRBV7-9 and TRBJ1-3; D uncertain. V was cut by 1 base and J by 6 bases, with 10 bases left in between. The CDR3 is made up of 14 amino acids. The germline V gene encodes CDR1 SEHNR and CDR2 FQNEAQ (reference sequence). The CDR3 is CASSLDAGINTIYF. Written as DNA, the CDR3 is TGTGCCAGCAGCTTAGATGCAGGAATAAACACCATATATTTT.

This clonotype was seen more than once but under ten times. DNA for the CDR3: TGCGCCAGCAGCCAAGATGTCGGGGAGCTGTTTTTT. It encodes CASSQDVGELFF. V usage is TRBV4-1 and J usage is TRBJ2-2; no clear D gene. Per germline, CDR1 MGHRA and CDR2 YSYEKL. CDR3 size: 12 residues. The ends were cut back, 0 bases at V and 7 bases at J, with 3 bases in the middle.

The chain recombines TRBV6-2 or TRBV6-3 with TRBJ2-1; TRBD2 matches 9 bases. CDR1 is MNHEY, CDR2 SVGEGT, per germline. The CDR3 loop spans 16 amino acids. The junction had 9 bases not matched to a gene; V was cut back by 2 bases and J by 7 bases. CDR3 nucleotides: TGTGCCAGCAGTTACGCGGCGGGGGGGGTGTTGAATGAGCAGTTCTTC. Translation: CASSYAAGGVLNEQFF.

Turning to this clonotype: A much larger clonotype is one base distant, so this may be a read error. This chain uses TRBV29-1 with TRBJ1-1; TRBD1 aligns across 7 bases. CDR1 and CDR2 (germline): SQVTM, ANQGSEA. V trimming: 3 bases; J trimming: 10 bases; junction bases outside the gene matches: 11. This CDR3 comprises 13 residues. This chain's CDR3 is CSVETGSLSVAFF. The CDR3 bases are TGCAGCGTTGAGACAGGGTCACTTTCTGTAGCTTTCTTT.

V and J are TRBV19 and TRBJ2-1, with 8 bases identical to TRBD1. Germline loops: CDR1 LNHDA, CDR2 SQIVND (reference sequence). The CDR3 is made up of 15 amino acids. Unmatched junction bases numbered 5, after V lost 4 bases and J lost 3 bases. CDR3 coding DNA: TGTGCCAGTAGTACCGGACAGGGTTACTACAATGAGCAGTTCTTC. This translates into CASSTGQGYYNEQFF.

This clonotype was seen a handful of times. The chain is built from TRBV14 and TRBJ1-1; D remains ambiguous. CDR1 is SGHDN, CDR2 FVKESK, per germline. The V end lost 5 bases, the J end lost 8 bases, and 15 bases lay between the germline ends. CDR3 length equals 13 residues. The CDR3 sequence: CASSEVFRAEAFF. The CDR3 nucleotides are TGTGCCAGCAGCGAAGTCTTTAGAGCCGAAGCTTTCTTT.

This rearrangement joins TRBV7-3 to TRBJ2-1; the D gene is possibly TRBD1 (6 bases). Trimming stripped 2 bases from V and 7 bases from J, with 12 bases between. Germline V gene sequence: CDR1 SGHTA, CDR2 FQGTGA. The CDR3 covers 14 residues. The CDR3 is CASSLGQFSNEQFF. As DNA, the CDR3 is TGTGCCAGCAGCTTAGGACAGTTCAGTAATGAGCAGTTCTTC.

This clonotype was detected ten times or more. V usage is TRBV12-3 or TRBV12-4 and J usage is TRBJ2-1; a possible D gene is TRBD2 (6 bases). V was pared by 8 bases and J by 4 bases, with 15 bases between. The CDR3 length is 14 residues. The CDR3 region is CASSPAGSYNEQFF. The CDR3, as DNA: TGTGCCAGCTCCCCGGCGGGGAGTTACAATGAGCAGTTCTTC.

The table lists this clonotype with many counts. The CDR3: CASSFTILSSYNEQFF. In nucleotides, the CDR3 is TGTGCCAGCAGCTTTACCATACTAAGCTCCTACAATGAGCAGTTCTTC. V usage is TRBV7-2 and J usage is TRBJ2-1; D unclear. The CDR3 runs 16 residues. From germline, CDR1 is SGHTA and CDR2 FQGNSA. V was shortened by 3 bases and J by 0 bases, with 12 bases between the two germline ends.

This clonotype has more than one count but fewer than ten. J is TRBJ1-1 and V is TRBV6-6; TRBD1 is a possible D gene (5 bases). V lost 10 bases and J 3 bases, leaving 21 bases between the germline ends. Germline CDR1 reads MNHNY; CDR2 reads SVGAGI (reference sequence). The CDR3 spans 15 residues. CDR3 amino acids: CATFRGEVKDTEAFF. The CDR3 nucleotides are TGTGCCACCTTTCGGGGGGAGGTGAAGGACACTGAAGCTTTCTTT.

This chain connects TRBV20-1 to TRBJ2-3; 10 bases are shared with TRBD2. In germline, CDR1 is DFQATT, CDR2 SNEGSKA (reference sequence). The CDR3 sequence is 14 residues long. Trimming at V came to 3 bases and at J to 4 bases, leaving 4 bases not matched to a gene. The CDR3 DNA follows: TGCAGTGCTAGCACAGCGGGGGGGCCAGATACGCAGTATTTT. Protein: CSASTAGGPDTQYF.

As DNA, the CDR3 is TGTGCCACCAGCAGTTTAAAGGGGGACAGGGTTCTTCGGGAGACCCAGTACTTC. Translating gives CATSSLKGDRVLRETQYF. The chain employs TRBV15 and TRBJ2-5; the match to TRBD1 covers 9 bases. Trimming took 3 bases from V and 5 from J; bases not matched to a gene: 16. The CDR3 consists of 18 residues. The germline V gene encodes CDR1 LNHNV and CDR2 YYDKDF (reference sequence).

The rearrangement links TRBV11-2 to TRBJ2-4, with D perhaps TRBD1 (5 bases). Trimming cost V 5 bases and J 1 base, with 15 bases left between them. This CDR3 is built from 16 residues. Germline V CDR1 and CDR2: SGHAT, FQNNGV. CDR3 protein: CASSPGPTSAKNIQYF. The CDR3 nucleotides read TGTGCCAGCAGCCCAGGGCCAACTTCGGCCAAAAACATTCAGTACTTC.

The chain links TRBV29-1 to TRBJ1-2, with 12 bases identical to TRBD1. This CDR3 region has 13 residues. The V gene's germline CDR1 is SQVTM and CDR2 ANQGSEA. With V trimmed by 2 bases and J by 8 bases, 3 bases remained unmatched. The CDR3 sequence is CSVERDRGRGYTF. The CDR3 bases are TGCAGCGTTGAACGGGACAGGGGGCGGGGCTACACCTTC.

Many counts were recorded for this clonotype. The chain employs TRBV19 and TRBJ1-1; D gene uncertain. The CDR3 is 15 residues long. V was pared by 2 bases and J by 6 bases, with 16 bases between. Germline CDR1 and CDR2: LNHDA and SQIVND (reference sequence). CDR3 loop: CASSIRRESLAEAFF. The CDR3 nucleotides read TGTGCCAGTAGTATAAGGAGGGAAAGTTTGGCTGAAGCTTTCTTT.

This chain joins TRBV2 and TRBJ2-7; no clear D. V lost 7 bases, J lost 4 bases, and 11 bases lay in between. This CDR3 has 12 residues. Germline V gene lookup returns CDR1 SNHLY and CDR2 FYNNEI. The CDR3 sequence: CASIGRIYEQYV. Here the CDR3 DNA reads TGTGCCAGCATTGGACGGATATACGAGCAGTACGTC.

The chain joins TRBV27 to TRBJ2-6, with D uncertain. Germline V gives CDR1 MNHEY, CDR2 SMNVEV (reference sequence). V lost 3 bases, J lost 0 bases, and 15 bases lay in between. CDR3 length equals 18 residues. CDR3 amino acids: CASSFRNAGFSGANVLTF. The CDR3 DNA is TGTGCCAGCAGTTTCCGAAATGCAGGCTTCTCTGGGGCCAACGTCCTGACTTTC.